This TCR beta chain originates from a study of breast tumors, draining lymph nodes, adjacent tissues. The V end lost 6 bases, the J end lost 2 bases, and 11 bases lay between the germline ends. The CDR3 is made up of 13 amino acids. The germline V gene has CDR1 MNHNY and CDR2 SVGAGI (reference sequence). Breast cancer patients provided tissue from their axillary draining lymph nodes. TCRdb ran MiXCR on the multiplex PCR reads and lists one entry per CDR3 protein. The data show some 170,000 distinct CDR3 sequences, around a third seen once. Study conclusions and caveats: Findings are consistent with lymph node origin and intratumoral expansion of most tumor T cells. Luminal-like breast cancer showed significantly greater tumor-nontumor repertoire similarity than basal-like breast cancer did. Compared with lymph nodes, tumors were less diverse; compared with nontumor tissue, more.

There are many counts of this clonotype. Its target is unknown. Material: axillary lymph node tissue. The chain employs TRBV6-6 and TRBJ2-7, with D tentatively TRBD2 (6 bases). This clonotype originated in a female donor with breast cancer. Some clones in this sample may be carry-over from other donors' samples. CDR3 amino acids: CASRPGLTYEQYF. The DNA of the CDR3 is TGTGCCAGCAGACCGGGACTCACCTACGAGCAGTACTTC.